These 10 T cell receptor beta chains were sequenced from one sample in a study of Tregs in tolerant kidney transplant recipients. Clones were read by immunoSEQ multiplex PCR, and TCRdb kept only the in-frame ones, dropping some. This listing includes roughly 5,600 clones. Recipients received nonmyeloablative bone marrow transplants from related graft donors, with transient mixed chimerism. The sample was CD4+ T cells from blood (PBMCs), taken roughly 15 months after the transplant. All receptors come from a human patient who received a combined kidney and bone marrow transplant. T cells may partly derive from the graft donor.

This clone is deemed medium-sized by its frequency. CDR3 residues: CASWTGTNEKLFF. Incomplete CDR3 DNA: TGTGCCAGTTGGACAGGAACTAATGAAAAA. The V gene is TRBV10-3, the J gene TRBJ1-4, with 7 bases lining up with TRBD1. The missing CDR3 end, 3 residues past where the read stops, is filled in from the germline J gene. The CDR3 spans 13 residues. CDR1 and CDR2 from the germline V gene are ENHRY and SYGVKD. V was pared by 10 bases and J by 1 base, with 3 bases of the junction left unmatched.

In regard to this clone: The CDR3 goes on 3 residues after the read ends, and that part is filled in from the germline J gene. The chain employs TRBV12-3 or TRBV12-4 and TRBJ1-2; D uncertain. The CDR3 totals 15 residues. The germline V and J ends were trimmed by 7 bases and 4 bases, with 19 bases remaining between them. Partial CDR3 DNA: TGTGCCAGCACCGCGGTCATGACGGAGCTCTATGGC. Protein: CASTAVMTELYG. The entire CDR3 sequence reads CASTAVMTELYGYTF.

A remark on this clone: Read sequence stops 3 residues before the CDR3 end, and the germline J gene provides the missing end. The rearrangement joins TRBV20-1 to TRBJ2-7; the match to TRBD2 covers 7 bases. This CDR3 comprises 12 residues. V trimming: 6 bases; J trimming: 3 bases; junction bases outside the gene matches: 5. Per the germline V gene, CDR1 is DFQATT and CDR2 is SNEGSKA (reference sequence). The covered CDR3 bases are TGCAGTGCCCATCCGGGGGGCTACGAG. Encoded protein: CSAHPGGYE. The complete CDR3 protein is CSAHPGGYEQYF.

Comment on this clone: The CDR3 end falls 3 residues outside the read, so it is completed with the germline J gene. The V call is TRBV6-7, the J call TRBJ2-7; weak D call: TRBD1 (5 bases). TRBV6-7 is an open reading frame, and its role is uncertain. Trimming left V 5 bases short and J 0 bases short, with 8 bases between. The CDR3 length is 13 residues. The CDR3 protein is CASSKGNSYEQYF. CDR3 DNA, as far as it was read: TGTGCCAGCAGTAAGGGGAACTCCTACGAG.

With regard to this clone: The read finishes 3 residues shy of the CDR3 end, and the germline J gene is used to complete it. V is TRBV5-1 and J is TRBJ2-1; TRBD1 matches at 8 bases. This CDR3 has 14 amino acids. J lost 8 bases, V lost 0 bases, and 4 bases had no gene match. Per germline, CDR1 SGHRS and CDR2 YFSETQ. The sequenced part of the CDR3 DNA is TGCGCCAGCAGCTTGGGGACAGGGTTCGATGAG. It specifies CASSLGTGFDE. The full CDR3 reads CASSLGTGFDEQFF. The variable domain in full, with the rest retrieved from reference TRBV5-1 and TRBJ2-1, is KAGVTQTPRYLIKTRGQQVTLSCSPISGHRSVSWYQQTPGQGLQFLFEYFSETQRNKGNFPGRFSGRQFSNSRSEMNVSTLELGDSALYLCASSLGTGFDEQFFGPGTRLTVL.

This clone ranks as medium-sized in terms of frequency. The read ends 3 residues before the CDR3 terminus; that terminus is restored from the germline J gene. The V call is TRBV5-1, the J call TRBJ2-6; TRBD1 matches 7 bases. This CDR3 is 16 amino acids long. Germline CDR1 and CDR2: SGHRS and YFSETQ. V shed 1 base and J 2 bases; nucleotides not matched to a gene: 3. This CDR3 reads CASSLRGQAGANVLTF. The covered CDR3 bases are TGCGCCAGCAGCTTGCGAGGACAGGCTGGGGCCAACGTC.

This clone is called medium-sized (0.01 to 0.1%) based on its frequency. The read ends 3 residues before the CDR3 terminus; that terminus is restored from the germline J gene. The chain links TRBV4-1 to TRBJ1-2; possibly TRBD1 for D (6 bases). The germline gives CDR1 MGHRA, CDR2 YSYEKL. The CDR3 sequence is 14 residues long. The DNA read from the CDR3 is TGCGCCAGCAGCCAAGATTGGAACAGGGTAGGC. It encodes CASSQDWNRVG. The complete CDR3 protein is CASSQDWNRVGYTF.

By frequency, this clone registers medium-sized. The observed sequence ends 3 residues before the CDR3 terminus, with the missing tail filled in from the germline J gene. This chain connects TRBV20-1 to TRBJ1-1, with D tentatively TRBD1 (6 bases). Germline V gene data show CDR1 as DFQATT and CDR2 as SNEGSKA (reference sequence). V lost 1 base and J lost 4, with 10 bases in between. The CDR3 is 13 residues long. CDR3 loop: CSARALGGTEAFF. The CDR3 bases that were read are TGCAGTGCTAGAGCCTTAGGGGGCACTGAA.

As to this clone: The missing CDR3 end, 3 residues past where the read stops, is filled in from the germline J gene. This chain uses TRBV2 with TRBJ2-2; 9 bases are a match to TRBD1. The CDR3 runs 15 residues. Germline V gene sequence: CDR1 SNHLY, CDR2 FYNNEI. The V segment lost 8 bases and the J segment 6 bases; nucleotides outside the gene matches: 10. The DNA read from the CDR3 is TGTGCCAGCCGCCAAGACAGGGGGGTCGCCGGGGAG. Protein product: CASRQDRGVAGE. The whole CDR3 sequence reads CASRQDRGVAGELFF. The whole variable domain, remainder taken from reference TRBV2 and TRBJ2-2, is EPEVTQTPSHQVTQMGQEVILRCVPISNHLYFYWYRQILGQKVEFLVSFYNNEISEKSEIFDDQFSVERPDGSNFTLKIRSTKLEDSAMYFCASRQDRGVAGELFFGEGSRLTVL.

A remark on this clone: The read ends 3 residues shy of where the CDR3 ends; the end is completed using the germline J gene. The rearrangement links TRBV20-1 to TRBJ2-2; no clear D gene. This CDR3 contains 15 residues. Germline CDR1 is DFQATT and CDR2 is SNEGSKA (reference sequence). Trimming took 1 base from V and 2 from J, leaving 11 bases between them. This chain's CDR3 is CSARVWASNTGELFF. The sequenced part of the CDR3 DNA is TGCAGTGCTAGAGTCTGGGCGTCCAACACCGGGGAG.